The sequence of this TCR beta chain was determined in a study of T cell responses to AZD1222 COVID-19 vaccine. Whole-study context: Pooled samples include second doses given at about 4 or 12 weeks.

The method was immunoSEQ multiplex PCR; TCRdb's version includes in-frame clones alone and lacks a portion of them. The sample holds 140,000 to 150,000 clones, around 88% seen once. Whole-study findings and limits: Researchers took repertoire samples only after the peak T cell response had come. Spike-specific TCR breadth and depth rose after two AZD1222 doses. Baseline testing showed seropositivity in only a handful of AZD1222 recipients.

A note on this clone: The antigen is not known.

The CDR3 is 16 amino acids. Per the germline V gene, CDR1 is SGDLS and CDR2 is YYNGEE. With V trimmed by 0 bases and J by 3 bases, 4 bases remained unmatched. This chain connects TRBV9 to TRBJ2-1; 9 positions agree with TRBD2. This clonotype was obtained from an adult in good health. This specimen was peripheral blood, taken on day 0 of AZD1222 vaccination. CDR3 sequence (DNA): TGTGCCAGCAGCGTAGGGGGTAGCGGGGGCTACAATGAGCAGTTCTTC. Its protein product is CASSVGGSGGYNEQFF.